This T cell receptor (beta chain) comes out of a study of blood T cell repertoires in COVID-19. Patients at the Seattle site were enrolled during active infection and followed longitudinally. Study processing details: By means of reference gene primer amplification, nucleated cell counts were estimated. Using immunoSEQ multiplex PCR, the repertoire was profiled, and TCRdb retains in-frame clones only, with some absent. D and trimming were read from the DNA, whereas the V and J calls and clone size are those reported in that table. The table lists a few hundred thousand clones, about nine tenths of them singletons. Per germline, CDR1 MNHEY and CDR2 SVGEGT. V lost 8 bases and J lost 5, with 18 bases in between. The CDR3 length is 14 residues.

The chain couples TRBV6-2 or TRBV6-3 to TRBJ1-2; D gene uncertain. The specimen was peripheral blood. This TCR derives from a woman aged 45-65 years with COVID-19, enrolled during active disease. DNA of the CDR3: TGTGCCAGCGGCCGCGGGATAGGACTGTATGGCTACACCTTC. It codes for CASGRGIGLYGYTF.